This record covers a single T cell receptor beta chain. The antigen is not known. This CDR3 is 16 amino acids long. The V end lost 3 bases, the J end lost 1 base, and 15 bases lay between the germline ends. The germline V gene encodes CDR1 MNHEY and CDR2 SMNVEV (reference sequence). This sample stems from a study of cytomegalovirus exposure and HLA in healthy donors. Regarding the study as a whole: TCR beta sequences numbering under 20,000 were associated with HLA alleles at 0.05 false discovery rate in a later analysis.

A multiplex PCR was run with 60 Vbeta primers and 13 Jbeta primers. TCRdb keeps only in-frame clones here, not all; method: immunoSEQ multiplex PCR. This sample has about 130,000 clones; roughly 9% occur once, and the top ten carry roughly 6.4%. What was sequenced was PBMCs. The receptor comes from a woman between 40 and 50 years old in good health and CMV-seropositive. The gene calls are TRBV27 and TRBJ1-1; perhaps TRBD1 as D (6 bases). This CDR3 reads CASSLFRGVQNTEAFF. The DNA of the CDR3 is TGTGCCAGCAGTTTGTTCAGGGGAGTACAGAACACTGAAGCTTTCTTT.